The 6 T cell receptor beta chains below come from one sample, sequenced in a study of identical twins (dated by TCRdb to 2016 to 2018). Library construction relied on 5' RACE. Instrument used: Illumina HiSeq 2000. TCRdb reran the public reads through fastp at Q25 and MiXCR, keeping productive beta chains. Every CDR3 protein is listed once, alongside the most common genes and DNA of its rows. The sample table lists about 470,000 distinct CDR3 sequences, around 24% of them with a count of one. 2.5% to 3.5% of the sample goes to the ten largest clones. These records were also assigned to another study, of T cells expressing NK-cell markers.

The specimen sequenced was CD4+ T cells sorted from blood. These receptors came from a woman under 30 in good health.

The table lists this clonotype with a few counts. The chain recombines TRBV29-1 with TRBJ2-5; 7 nucleotides line up with TRBD1. The CDR3 runs to 12 residues. V was pared by 7 bases and J by 2 bases, with 4 bases of the junction left unmatched. Germline V gene lookup returns CDR1 SQVTM and CDR2 ANQGSEA. CDR3 amino acids: CSGQGGQETQYF. In DNA form, the CDR3 reads TGCAGCGGACAGGGCGGGCAAGAGACCCAGTACTTC.

This clonotype was detected only a few times. The rearrangement links TRBV12-3 or TRBV12-4 to TRBJ2-1; no clear D. The CDR3 is made up of 12 amino acids. V was shortened by 6 bases and J by 6 bases, with 9 bases between the two germline ends. The CDR3 spells CASSTRRNEQFF. The CDR3, as DNA: TGTGCCAGCAGCACTCGGCGCAATGAGCAGTTCTTC.

This clonotype was found a few times. The CDR3 protein is CSARLAGDRETQYF. CDR3 DNA sequence: TGCAGTGCTAGACTAGCGGGGGACAGGGAGACCCAGTACTTC. This chain connects TRBV20-1 to TRBJ2-5; 10 nucleotides match TRBD2. This CDR3 spans 14 amino acids. V shed 2 bases and J 5 bases; nucleotides not matched to a gene: 5. Germline V gene sequence: CDR1 DFQATT, CDR2 SNEGSKA (reference sequence).

This clonotype has a count of ten or more. The junction differs from germline at one of its ends, possibly a read error. The J gene is TRBJ1-1, the V gene TRBV12-3 or TRBV12-4; D uncertain. The CDR3 length is 13 residues. Here the CDR3 DNA reads TGCGCCAGCAGCTTGGGCATGAACACTGAAGCTTTCTTT. Translating it yields CASSLGMNTEAFF.

The gene calls are TRBV12-3 or TRBV12-4 and TRBJ2-7; tentatively, D is TRBD2 (6 bases). This CDR3 comprises 15 residues. V lost 5 bases to trimming and J lost 4 bases, with 18 bases between them. The chain's CDR3 is CASSTAGTREYEQYF. CDR3 DNA: TGTGCCAGCAGTACTGCGGGAACCAGGGAGTACGAGCAGTACTTC.

This clonotype was counted between two and nine times. This chain joins TRBV7-2 and TRBJ2-7; D may be TRBD2 (6 bases). Germline lookup yields CDR1 SGHTA and CDR2 FQGNSA. There are 14 residues in the CDR3. Trimming stripped 5 bases from V and 3 bases from J, with 14 bases between. CDR3 nucleotide sequence: TGTGCCAGCAGCCTCGAGGGAGGATTCTACGAGCAGTACTTC. Translated: CASSLEGGFYEQYF.